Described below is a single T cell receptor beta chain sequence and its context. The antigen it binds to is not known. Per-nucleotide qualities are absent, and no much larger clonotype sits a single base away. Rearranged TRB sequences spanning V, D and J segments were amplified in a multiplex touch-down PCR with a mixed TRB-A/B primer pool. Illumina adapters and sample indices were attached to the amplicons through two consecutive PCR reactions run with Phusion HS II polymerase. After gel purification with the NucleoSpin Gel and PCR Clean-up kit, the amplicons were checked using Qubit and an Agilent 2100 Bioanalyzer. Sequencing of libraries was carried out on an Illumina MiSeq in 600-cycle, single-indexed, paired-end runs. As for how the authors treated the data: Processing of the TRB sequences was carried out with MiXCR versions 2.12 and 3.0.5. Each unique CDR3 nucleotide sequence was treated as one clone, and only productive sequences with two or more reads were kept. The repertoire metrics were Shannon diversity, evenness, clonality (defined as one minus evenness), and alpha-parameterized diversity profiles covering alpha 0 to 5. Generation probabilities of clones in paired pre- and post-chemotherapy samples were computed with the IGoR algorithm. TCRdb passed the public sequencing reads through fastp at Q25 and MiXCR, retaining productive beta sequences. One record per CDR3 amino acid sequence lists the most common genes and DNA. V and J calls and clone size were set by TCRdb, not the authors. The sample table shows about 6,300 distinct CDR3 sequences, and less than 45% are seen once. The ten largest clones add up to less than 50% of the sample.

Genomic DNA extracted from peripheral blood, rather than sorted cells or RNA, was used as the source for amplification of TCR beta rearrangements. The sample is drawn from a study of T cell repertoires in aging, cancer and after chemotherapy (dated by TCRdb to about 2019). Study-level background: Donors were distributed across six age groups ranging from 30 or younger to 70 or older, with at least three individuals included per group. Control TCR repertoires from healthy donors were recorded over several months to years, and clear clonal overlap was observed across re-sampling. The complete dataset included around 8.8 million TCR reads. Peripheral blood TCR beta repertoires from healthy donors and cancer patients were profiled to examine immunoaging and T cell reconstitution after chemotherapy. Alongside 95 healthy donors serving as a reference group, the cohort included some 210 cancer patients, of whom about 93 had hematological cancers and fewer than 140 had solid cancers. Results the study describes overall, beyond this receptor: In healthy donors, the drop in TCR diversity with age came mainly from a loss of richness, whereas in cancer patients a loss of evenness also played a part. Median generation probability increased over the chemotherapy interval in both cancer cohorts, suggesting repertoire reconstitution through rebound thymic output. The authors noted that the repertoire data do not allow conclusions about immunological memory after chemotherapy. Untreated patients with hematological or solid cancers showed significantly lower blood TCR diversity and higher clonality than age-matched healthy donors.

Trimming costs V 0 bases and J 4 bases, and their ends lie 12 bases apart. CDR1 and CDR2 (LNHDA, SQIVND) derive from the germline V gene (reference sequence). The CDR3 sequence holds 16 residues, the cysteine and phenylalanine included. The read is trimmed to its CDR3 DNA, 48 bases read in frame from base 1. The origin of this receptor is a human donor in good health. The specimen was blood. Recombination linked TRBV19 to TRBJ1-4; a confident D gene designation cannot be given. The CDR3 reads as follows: CASSIDPGPNNEKLFF. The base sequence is TGTGCCAGTAGTATAGATCCCGGACCCAATAATGAAAAACTGTTTTTT.